The 18 T cell receptor beta chains listed next were all sequenced from one sample in a study of T cells in localized non-small cell lung cancer. Clones were sequenced by immunoSEQ multiplex PCR, and TCRdb holds only the in-frame ones, with some missing. This table has fewer than 40,000 clones, over 75% appearing once. The sequencing here drew on peripheral blood mononuclear cells, taken before any cancer treatment. The receptors shown here come from a woman aged 40 to 75 with stage III lung adenocarcinoma.

This clone was detected only a few times. The chain joins TRBV6-5 to TRBJ1-2; 11 bases line up with TRBD1. With V trimmed by 9 bases and J by 7 bases, 13 bases remained unmatched. The germline gives CDR1 MNHEY, CDR2 SVGAGI. The CDR3 is 15 amino acids. Here the CDR3 DNA reads TGTGCCAGTCAGTCACTGGGGGACAGGGGGGGTGGCTACACCTTC. It encodes CASQSLGDRGGGYTF.

This clone is a singleton in its sample. The gene calls are TRBV4-1 and TRBJ2-3; 14 bases fit TRBD2. V gave up 0 bases and J gave up 1 base; unmatched junction bases: 3. The CDR3 loop spans 18 amino acids. The germline gives CDR1 MGHRA, CDR2 YSYEKL. The DNA for the CDR3 is TGCGCCAGCAGCCAAGAAAGGGGACTAGCGGGGGGCACAGATACGCAGTATTTT. Amino acid sequence: CASSQERGLAGGTDTQYF.

The chain combines TRBV7-2 with TRBJ1-2; D is uncertain. Germline CDR1 reads SGHTA; CDR2 reads FQGNSA. With 5 bases removed from V and 0 bases from J, the gap between germline ends came to 10 bases. This CDR3 has 14 residues. In DNA form, the CDR3 reads TGTGCCAGCAGCCCCGACGTCCCTAACTATGGCTACACCTTC. The encoded protein is CASSPDVPNYGYTF.

This sequence joins TRBV5-1 and TRBJ2-1; 7 nucleotides align to TRBD1. The CDR3 runs to 16 residues. V lost 1 base and J lost 9; bases outside the gene matches: 13. Germline V CDR1 and CDR2: SGHRS, YFSETQ. The CDR3 nucleotides read TGCGCCAGCAGCTTGAGCGTTCGGAGGCCAGGGGGTGAGCAGTTCTTC. Encoded protein: CASSLSVRRPGGEQFF.

The chain is built from TRBV6-5 and TRBJ2-7, with 7 bases identical to TRBD1. V lost 2 bases and J lost 2; bases outside the gene matches: 0. This CDR3 contains 13 residues. Germline-derived CDR1 and CDR2 are MNHEY and SVGAGI. The CDR3 DNA is TGTGCCAGCAGTTACGACAGGGCCTACGAGCAGTACTTC. Residues: CASSYDRAYEQYF.

This chain links TRBV28 with TRBJ1-2; D is ambiguous. V gave up 3 bases and J gave up 7 bases, with 6 bases separating them. Germline V gene lookup returns CDR1 MDHEN and CDR2 SYDVKM. CDR3 length: 11 residues. CDR3 protein: CASSFKGGYTF. The CDR3 DNA is TGTGCCAGCAGTTTTAAGGGTGGCTACACCTTC.

V and J are TRBV7-2 and TRBJ1-4, with D unresolved. The CDR3 has 17 amino acids. Germline CDR1 reads SGHTA; CDR2 reads FQGNSA. With 1 base removed from V and 7 bases from J, the gap between germline ends came to 19 bases. CDR3 coding DNA: TGTGCCAGCAGCTTAGTTGAGACGGCCGGCCGGGCTGAAAAACTGTTTTTT. Translation gives CASSLVETAGRAEKLFF.

The chain combines TRBV30 with TRBJ2-5; 8 bases agree with TRBD2. The germline V gene encodes CDR1 GTSNPN and CDR2 SVGIG (reference sequence). J gave up 5 bases and V 3 bases, and 8 bases lay outside the gene matches. The CDR3 contains 14 residues. CDR3 residues: CAWSPGLGGETQYF. Written as DNA, the CDR3 is TGTGCCTGGAGCCCGGGACTAGGGGGGGAGACCCAGTACTTC.

This clone has a handful of counts. The DNA for the CDR3 is TGTGCCAGCAGACTGAACACTGAAGCTTTCTTT. This sequence encodes CASRLNTEAFF. The V gene is TRBV2, the J gene TRBJ1-1, with D uncertain. The length of the CDR3 is 11 residues. V lost 6 bases and J 0 bases, leaving 2 bases between the germline ends. The V gene's germline CDR1 is SNHLY and CDR2 FYNNEI.

The chain has TRBV4-3 and TRBJ2-1; a possible D gene is TRBD2 (5 bases). In germline, CDR1 is LGHNA, CDR2 YSLEER. CDR3 length equals 16 residues. Trimming cost V 0 bases and J 2 bases, with 11 bases left between them. The CDR3 is CASSQDASGPYNEQFF. CDR3 DNA: TGCGCCAGCAGCCAAGATGCGAGCGGCCCCTACAATGAGCAGTTCTTC.

The rearrangement uses TRBV2 and TRBJ2-7; TRBD1 aligns across 10 bases. Germline assignment: CDR1 SNHLY and CDR2 FYNNEI. This CDR3 is 18 amino acids long. V gave up 7 bases and J gave up 1 base; unmatched junction bases: 16. CDR3: CASKFGGQGTKESYEQYF. In DNA form, the CDR3 reads TGTGCCAGCAAGTTCGGGGGACAGGGGACCAAGGAATCCTACGAGCAGTACTTC.

A single count supports this clone. The rearrangement links TRBV19 to TRBJ2-6; D is possibly TRBD1 or TRBD2 (5 bases each). The CDR3 covers 19 residues. The V end lost 3 bases, the J end lost 0 bases, and 18 bases lay between the germline ends. Germline values: CDR1 LNHDA, CDR2 SQIVND (reference sequence). This CDR3 is CASSIPEGLPSSGANVLTF. The CDR3 nucleotides read TGTGCCAGTAGTATTCCTGAGGGGCTCCCCAGCTCTGGGGCCAACGTCCTGACTTTC.

The rearrangement uses TRBV30 and TRBJ2-7; 8 nucleotides agree with TRBD1. The CDR3 is 12 residues long. From germline, CDR1 is GTSNPN and CDR2 SVGIG (reference sequence). With V trimmed by 7 bases and J by 6 bases, 8 bases remained unmatched. The CDR3 loop reads CALDRVRVEQYF. The CDR3, as DNA: TGTGCCTTGGACAGGGTTCGGGTCGAGCAGTACTTC.

The V call is TRBV9, the J call TRBJ1-3; a weak D match, TRBD1 (6 bases). In germline, CDR1 is SGDLS, CDR2 YYNGEE. V gave up 3 bases and J gave up 11 bases, with 9 bases separating them. The CDR3 extends over 11 amino acids. The CDR3 DNA reads as TGTGCCAGCAGCGACAACAGGGCCATATATTTT. It yields the protein CASSDNRAIYF.

The sample holds one count of this clone. The chain is built from TRBV4-2 and TRBJ2-3; TRBD2 is a possible D gene (7 bases). The CDR3 has 13 residues. V lost 0 bases and J 11 bases, leaving 12 bases between the germline ends. Germline V lookup: CDR1 LGHNA, CDR2 YNFKEQ. The CDR3 sequence is CASSQDTGGWQYF. CDR3 DNA sequence: TGTGCCAGCAGCCAAGATACGGGGGGCTGGCAGTATTTT.

This rearrangement joins TRBV6-1 to TRBJ2-5; 7 bases match TRBD1. V trimming: 6 bases; J trimming: 4 bases; junction bases outside the gene matches: 5. CDR3 length: 13 amino acids. The germline gives CDR1 MNHNS, CDR2 SASEGT. CDR3 sequence: CASRNRGGETQYF. CDR3 sequence (DNA): TGTGCCAGCAGGAACAGGGGCGGAGAGACCCAGTACTTC.

This sequence joins TRBV7-3 and TRBJ1-1, with D perhaps TRBD1 (5 bases). The germline V gene encodes CDR1 SGHTA and CDR2 FQGTGA. CDR3 length: 14 residues. V gave up 2 bases and J gave up 3 bases, with 10 bases separating them. This CDR3 reads CASSLYGGDTEAFF. For the CDR3, the DNA is TGTGCCAGCAGCTTATACGGGGGGGACACTGAAGCTTTCTTT.

This sequence joins TRBV19 and TRBJ2-1; TRBD2 agrees at 11 bases. The junction had 3 bases not matched to a gene; V was cut back by 1 base and J by 1 base. This CDR3 is built from 17 residues. From germline, CDR1 is LNHDA and CDR2 SQIVND (reference sequence). The CDR3 DNA is TGTGCCAGTAGTATAGGACTAGCGGGACCTTCCTACAATGAGCAGTTCTTC. Translating gives CASSIGLAGPSYNEQFF.